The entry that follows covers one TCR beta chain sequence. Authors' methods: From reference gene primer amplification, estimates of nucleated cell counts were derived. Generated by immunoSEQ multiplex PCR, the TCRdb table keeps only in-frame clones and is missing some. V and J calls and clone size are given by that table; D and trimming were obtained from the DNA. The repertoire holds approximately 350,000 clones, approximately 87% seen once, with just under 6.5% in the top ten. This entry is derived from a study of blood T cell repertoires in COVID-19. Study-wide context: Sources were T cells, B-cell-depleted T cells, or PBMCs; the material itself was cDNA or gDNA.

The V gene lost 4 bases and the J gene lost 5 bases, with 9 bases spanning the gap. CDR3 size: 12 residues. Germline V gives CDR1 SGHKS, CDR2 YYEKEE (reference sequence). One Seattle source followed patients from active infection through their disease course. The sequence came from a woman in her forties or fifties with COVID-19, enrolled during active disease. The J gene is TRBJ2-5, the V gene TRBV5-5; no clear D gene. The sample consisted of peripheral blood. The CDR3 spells CASSLNVETQYF. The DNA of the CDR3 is TGTGCCAGCAGCCTAAACGTGGAGACCCAGTACTTC.